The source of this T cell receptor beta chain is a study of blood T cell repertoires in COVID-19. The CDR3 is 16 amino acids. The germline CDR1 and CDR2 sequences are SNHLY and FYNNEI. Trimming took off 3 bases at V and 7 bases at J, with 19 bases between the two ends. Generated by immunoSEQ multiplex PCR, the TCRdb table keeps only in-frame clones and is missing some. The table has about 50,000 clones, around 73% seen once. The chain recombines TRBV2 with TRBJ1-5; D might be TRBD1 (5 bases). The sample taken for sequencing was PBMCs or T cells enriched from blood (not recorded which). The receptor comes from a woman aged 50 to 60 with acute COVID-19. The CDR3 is CASSDRGFIVKQPQHF. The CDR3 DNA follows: TGTGCCAGCAGTGATCGGGGGTTTATTGTTAAGCAGCCCCAGCATTTT.